Listed below are T cell receptor beta chains from one sample, sequenced in a study of blood T cell repertoires in COVID-19. Here immunoSEQ multiplex PCR was the method, and the copy in TCRdb shows in-frame clones only, minus some. The sample holds about 370,000 clones, more than 80% seen once. Input material: PBMCs or T cells enriched from blood (not recorded which). These receptor sequences come from a man between 18 and 35 years old who had recovered from COVID-19. CDR3s leave out the opening cysteine and the closing phenylalanine or tryptophan. Each record gives: CDR3 protein, CDR3 length, V gene.

ATSDSRTLAGVAEQY | 15 | TRBV24-1
ASSFAGDEQY | 10 | TRBV12-3/TRBV12-4
ASSPPGVGGNTGELF | 15 | TRBV18
ASGRTASSTEAF | 12 | TRBV9
ASRRTGRPGELF | 12 | TRBV5-1
ASSYGQGGDYGYT | 13 | TRBV6-2/TRBV6-3
ASSLNQRALYEQY | 13 | TRBV7-8
ASRLRDRVKIGWNTEAF | 17 | TRBV12-2
ASSRQGMGTDTQY | 13 | TRBV27
ASRLAGGRETQY | 12 | TRBV5-1
ASSRDYLTGELF | 12 | TRBV5-1
ASSPDQREFTDTQY | 14 | TRBV5-4
ASSMGHSNQPQH | 12 | TRBV5-1
ASSLGDTEAF | 10 | TRBV13
ASSVDREGQPQH | 12 | TRBV7-9
ASSLGGTGSWRGYT | 14 | TRBV7-2
ASSRLAGGTDTQY | 13 | TRBV28
ASSPRQDEQY | 10 | TRBV9
ASSQERSGGMYEQY | 14 | TRBV4-2
ASSYSRRVESPLH | 13 | TRBV6-5
ARYTGGLQETQY | 12 | TRBV12-5
ASSLDLSGTGYNEQF | 15 | TRBV11-2
ASSQVGPHLCLTYEQY | 16 | TRBV10-1